The present T cell receptor (beta chain) was sequenced within a study of blood T cell repertoires in COVID-19. Background on the study: Both acute and convalescent COVID-19 samples were obtained from the United States, Italy and Spain. The cDNA or gDNA used as material had been derived from T cells, B-cell-depleted T cells, or PBMCs.

The V and J ends lost 1 base and 9 bases respectively, with 11 bases between them. The germline gives CDR1 LGHNA, CDR2 YNFKEQ. The CDR3 length is 13 residues. Per the authors' pipeline: Amplification of reference gene primers was used by the study to estimate nucleated cell counts. This table comes from immunoSEQ multiplex PCR, and its TCRdb copy is limited to in-frame clones, with some not included. V, J and clone size are taken as reported in that table, and D and trimming were inferred from the DNA itself. The profile shows about 150,000 clones, around 88% of them singletons. This receptor was taken from a man aged 60 to 69 with active or convalescent COVID-19. The sample was peripheral blood. V and J are TRBV4-2 and TRBJ2-3; unclear D gene. The CDR3 DNA is TGTGCCAGCAGCCAAGGGATGGCCGGGACGCAGTATTTT. Encoded protein: CASSQGMAGTQYF.